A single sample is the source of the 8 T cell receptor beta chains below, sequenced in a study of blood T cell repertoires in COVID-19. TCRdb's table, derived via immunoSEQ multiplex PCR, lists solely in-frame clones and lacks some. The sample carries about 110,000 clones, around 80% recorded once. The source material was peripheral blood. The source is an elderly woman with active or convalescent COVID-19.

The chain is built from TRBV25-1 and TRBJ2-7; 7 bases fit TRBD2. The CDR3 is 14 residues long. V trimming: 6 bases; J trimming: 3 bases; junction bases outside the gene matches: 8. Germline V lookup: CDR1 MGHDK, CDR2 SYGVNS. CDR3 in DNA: TGTGCCAGCAGACTAGCGTCGGGGAACTACGAGCAGTACTTC. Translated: CASRLASGNYEQYF.

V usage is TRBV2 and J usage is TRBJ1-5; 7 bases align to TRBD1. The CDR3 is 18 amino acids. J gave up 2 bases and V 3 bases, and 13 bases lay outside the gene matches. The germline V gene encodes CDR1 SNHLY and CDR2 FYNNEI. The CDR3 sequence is CASSDPDRRFLGNQPQHF. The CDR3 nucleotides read TGTGCCAGCAGTGACCCGGACAGGAGGTTCCTAGGCAATCAGCCCCAGCATTTT.

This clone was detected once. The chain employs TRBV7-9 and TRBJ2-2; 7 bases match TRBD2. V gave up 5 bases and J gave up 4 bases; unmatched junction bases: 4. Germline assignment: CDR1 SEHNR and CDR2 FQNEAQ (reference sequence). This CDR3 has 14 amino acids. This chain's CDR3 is CASSRRTSTGELFF. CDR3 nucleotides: TGTGCCAGCAGCCGCCGGACTAGCACCGGGGAGCTGTTTTTT.

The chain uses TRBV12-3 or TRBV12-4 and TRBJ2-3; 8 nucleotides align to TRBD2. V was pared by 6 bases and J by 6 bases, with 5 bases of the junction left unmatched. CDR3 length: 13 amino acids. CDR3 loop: CASRKRETDTQYF. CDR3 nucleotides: TGTGCCAGCAGAAAGCGGGAGACGGATACGCAGTATTTT.

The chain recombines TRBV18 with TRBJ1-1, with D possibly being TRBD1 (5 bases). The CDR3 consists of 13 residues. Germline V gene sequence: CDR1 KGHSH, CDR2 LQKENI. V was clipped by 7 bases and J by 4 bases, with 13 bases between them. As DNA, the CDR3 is TGTGCCAGCTTCACCATAGGGGTCACTGAAGCTTTCTTT. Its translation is CASFTIGVTEAFF.

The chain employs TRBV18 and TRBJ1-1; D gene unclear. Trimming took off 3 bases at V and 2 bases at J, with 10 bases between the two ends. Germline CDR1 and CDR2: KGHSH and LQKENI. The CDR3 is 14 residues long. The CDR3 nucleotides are TGTGCCAGCTCACCGGGCCGGATTAACACTGAAGCTTTCTTT. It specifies CASSPGRINTEAFF.

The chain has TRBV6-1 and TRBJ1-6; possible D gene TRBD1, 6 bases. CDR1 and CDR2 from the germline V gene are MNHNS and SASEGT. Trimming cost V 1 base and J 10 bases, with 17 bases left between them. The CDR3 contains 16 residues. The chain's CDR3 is CASSEEGRGAGSPLHF. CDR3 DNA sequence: TGTGCCAGCAGTGAAGAGGGTCGGGGGGCCGGGTCACCCCTCCACTTT.

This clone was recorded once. CDR3 in amino acids: CASSLGLPEYNEQFF. The DNA of the CDR3 is TGTGCCAGCAGCTTAGGACTACCCGAATACAATGAGCAGTTCTTC. This chain uses TRBV7-2 with TRBJ2-1; the D gene is possibly TRBD2 (5 bases). Between the trimmed V and J ends, which lost 1 base and 4 bases, there was a span of 11 bases. This CDR3 has 15 residues. Germline loops: CDR1 SGHTA, CDR2 FQGNSA.